Sequencing of this TCR beta chain was carried out in a study of T cells in localized non-small cell lung cancer. V was cut by 7 bases and J by 4 bases, with 14 bases left in between. The CDR3 extends over 14 amino acids. Per the germline V gene, CDR1 is MNHNS and CDR2 is SASEGT. Some clones are missing from TCRdb's copy, which holds only in-frame ones; the method was immunoSEQ multiplex PCR. Among roughly 72,000 clones, 70% to 90% were seen once, and the ten largest hold around a fifth. The chain carries TRBV6-1 and TRBJ1-3, with D possibly TRBD1 on 6 matching bases. The source material was peripheral blood, sampled before any cancer treatment. The sequence derives from a male donor at least 60 years old with stage III squamous cell lung carcinoma. CDR3 protein: CASNSRDRGNTIYF. The DNA of the CDR3 is TGTGCCAGCAATTCGAGAGACAGGGGAAACACCATATATTTT.